Below are 17 T cell receptor beta chains sequenced from a single sample in a study of beta chain features in type 1 diabetes. Expressed TCRB transcripts were sequenced, since all the RNA that had been isolated was reverse transcribed. The assay was immunoSEQ multiplex PCR, and TCRdb's table has in-frame clones only and misses some. The sample consists of nearly 350,000 clones, 6.5% to 10% of them appearing once. Source material: central memory CD4+ T cells from blood. These TCRs come from a woman aged 18-29 years in good health.

In the case of this clone: Other DNA sequences in the sample encode the same CDR3. V gene TRBV27 combines with J gene TRBJ2-5; possible D gene TRBD1, 5 bases. Trimming stripped 6 bases from V and 5 bases from J, with 16 bases between. The CDR3 is made up of 14 amino acids. Germline-derived CDR1 and CDR2 are MNHEY and SMNVEV (reference sequence). The CDR3 coding sequence is TGTGCCAGCAGGGCGGTAGGGGATGGGGAGACCCAGTACTTC. This gives the protein CASRAVGDGETQYF.

This chain uses TRBV6-5 with TRBJ2-1, with TRBD1 identical over 11 bases. This CDR3 comprises 13 residues. With 4 bases clipped from V and 14 bases from J, the junction kept 7 bases outside the gene matches. The V gene's germline CDR1 is MNHEY and CDR2 SVGAGI. The CDR3 sequence: CASSSMDRGREFF. The CDR3 DNA is TGTGCCAGCAGTTCGATGGACAGGGGGCGCGAGTTCTTC.

The sample holds many counts of this clone. The chain combines TRBV15 with TRBJ1-5; D gene ambiguous. The CDR3 contains 13 residues. V was shortened by 0 bases and J by 8 bases, with 8 bases between the two germline ends. Germline V gene lookup returns CDR1 LNHNV and CDR2 YYDKDF (reference sequence). The CDR3 reads CATSRDSFEPQHF. CDR3 nucleotide sequence: TGTGCCACCAGCAGAGACTCCTTCGAGCCCCAGCATTTT.

J is TRBJ2-5 and V is TRBV7-3; D not certain. The CDR3 is made up of 12 amino acids. Germline loops: CDR1 SGHTA, CDR2 FQGTGA. V lost 3 bases and J 5 bases, leaving 7 bases between the germline ends. As DNA, the CDR3 is TGTGCCAGCAGCTTCGATGGGGAGACCCAGTACTTC. Encoded protein: CASSFDGETQYF.

The chain combines TRBV4-1 with TRBJ1-2; D perhaps matches TRBD1 (5 bases). CDR1 and CDR2 (germline): MGHRA, YSYEKL. V was cut by 1 base and J by 4 bases, with 13 bases left in between. The CDR3 contains 15 residues. The CDR3, as DNA: TGCGCCAGCAGCCAAGGGCCTCAGGGTACCTATGGCTACACCTTC. It codes for CASSQGPQGTYGYTF.

The chain links TRBV11-2 to TRBJ2-1; 11 nucleotides match TRBD1. V lost 6 bases and J lost 9; bases outside the gene matches: 7. The CDR3 contains 14 residues. Germline V CDR1 and CDR2: SGHAT, FQNNGV. The CDR3 DNA follows: TGTGCCAGCAGTAGAGGACAGGGGGCAGGTGAGCAGTTCTTC. This gives the protein CASSRGQGAGEQFF. Drawing the rest from reference TRBV11-2 and TRBJ2-1, the complete variable domain is EAGVAQSPRYKIIEKRQSVAFWCNPISGHATLYWYQQILGQGPKLLIQFQNNGVVDDSQLPKDRFSAERLKGVDSTLKIQPAKLEDSAVYLCASSRGQGAGEQFFGPGTRLTVL.

This clone was picked up a small number of times. V usage is TRBV6-1 and J usage is TRBJ1-1; D is perhaps TRBD1 (5 bases). Germline-derived CDR1 and CDR2 are MNHNS and SASEGT. The CDR3 spans 13 residues. Trimming left V 6 bases short and J 8 bases short, with 16 bases between. CDR3 sequence (DNA): TGTGCCAGCAGCCAGGGACGGCAGACCGAAGCTTTCTTT. Its protein is CASSQGRQTEAFF.

This clone has just a few counts. The gene calls are TRBV7-9 and TRBJ2-1; the D gene is possibly TRBD2 (6 bases). The germline V gene has CDR1 SEHNR and CDR2 FQNEAQ (reference sequence). Trimming took off 5 bases at V and 2 bases at J, with 16 bases between the two ends. CDR3 length equals 16 residues. The CDR3 loop reads CASSRLLSGAYNEQFF. The CDR3 DNA reads as TGTGCCAGCAGCAGACTACTTAGCGGCGCCTACAATGAGCAGTTCTTC.

The J gene is TRBJ2-7, the V gene TRBV5-1; TRBD1 matches 8 bases. The CDR3 sequence is 14 residues long. Germline V gene data show CDR1 as SGHRS and CDR2 as YFSETQ. V dropped 8 bases and J dropped 2; count of bases not matched to a gene: 9. As DNA, the CDR3 is TGCGCCAGTCAAGAACAGGGGGGTCCCTACGAGCAGTACTTC. Its protein is CASQEQGGPYEQYF.

This chain uses TRBV28 with TRBJ2-1; 10 positions match TRBD2. CDR1 and CDR2 (germline): MDHEN, SYDVKM. There are 15 residues in the CDR3. V lost 4 bases to trimming and J lost 9 bases; unmatched junction nucleotides: 9. CDR3 region: CASSSLSLAGAEQFF. The CDR3 DNA reads as TGTGCCAGCAGTTCACTCTCGCTAGCGGGAGCTGAGCAGTTCTTC.

On this clone: A junction boundary mismatches the germline segment, possibly from a read error. V usage is TRBV29-1 and J usage is TRBJ2-4; 9 bases fit TRBD1. Per germline, CDR1 SQVTM and CDR2 ANQGSEA. The CDR3 loop spans 15 amino acids. This chain's CDR3 is CSGVGTGIAKNLQYF. The CDR3 DNA sequence: TGCAGCGGTGTGGGGACAGGGATAGCCAAAAACCTTCAGTACTTC.

This clone was observed a few times. V and J are TRBV5-4 and TRBJ2-7; no clear D gene. The CDR3 is 14 residues long. Trimming took 2 bases from V and 2 from J, leaving 11 bases between them. Germline V gene lookup returns CDR1 SGHNT and CDR2 YYREEE (reference sequence). This chain's CDR3 is CASSLSGGAYEQYF. The CDR3 bases are TGTGCCAGCAGCTTAAGTGGTGGAGCCTACGAGCAGTACTTC.

This clone was detected ten times or more. The chain uses TRBV28 and TRBJ2-1, with a weak D call TRBD2 (6 bases). Germline values: CDR1 MDHEN, CDR2 SYDVKM. The CDR3 consists of 16 residues. Between the trimmed V and J ends, which lost 4 bases and 9 bases, there was a span of 22 bases. The CDR3 DNA follows: TGTGCCAGCAGTTCCTCCAGACTAGTAAAGGACGGTGAGCAGTTCTTC. Translation gives CASSSSRLVKDGEQFF.

This clone was seen a handful of times. This chain links TRBV29-1 with TRBJ2-7; D possibly corresponds to TRBD2 (6 bases). V was clipped by 6 bases and J by 5 bases, with 17 bases between them. The germline V gene has CDR1 SQVTM and CDR2 ANQGSEA. The CDR3 extends over 13 amino acids. CDR3 protein: CSVALTSFHEQYF. The CDR3 coding sequence is TGCAGCGTGGCACTTACTAGCTTCCACGAGCAGTACTTC.

The chain couples TRBV6-5 to TRBJ2-1; D assignment may be TRBD1 or TRBD2 (5 bases each). Germline CDR1 is MNHEY and CDR2 is SVGAGI. The CDR3 has 14 residues. V lost 4 bases and J 4 bases, leaving 11 bases between the germline ends. The CDR3 is CASSSGQGYNEQFF. The CDR3 region has the DNA TGTGCCAGCAGTTCGGGGCAGGGTTACAATGAGCAGTTCTTC.

The rearrangement links TRBV12-5 to TRBJ2-5; 8 positions agree with TRBD1. The length of the CDR3 is 15 residues. Germline V gene sequence: CDR1 LGHNT, CDR2 FRNRAP. With V trimmed by 3 bases and J by 5 bases, 8 bases remained unmatched. The CDR3 region is CASGLGQGAYETQYF. Written as DNA, the CDR3 is TGTGCTAGTGGTTTAGGGCAGGGGGCTTATGAGACCCAGTACTTC.

This clone was counted many times. This chain joins TRBV28 and TRBJ2-2; D remains unclear. CDR1 and CDR2 from the germline V gene are MDHEN and SYDVKM. V dropped 3 bases and J dropped 3 bases, with 5 bases sitting between them. The CDR3 is 13 amino acids. The CDR3 loop is CASSFTYTGELFF. The CDR3 DNA sequence: TGTGCCAGCAGTTTCACCTACACCGGGGAGCTGTTTTTT.